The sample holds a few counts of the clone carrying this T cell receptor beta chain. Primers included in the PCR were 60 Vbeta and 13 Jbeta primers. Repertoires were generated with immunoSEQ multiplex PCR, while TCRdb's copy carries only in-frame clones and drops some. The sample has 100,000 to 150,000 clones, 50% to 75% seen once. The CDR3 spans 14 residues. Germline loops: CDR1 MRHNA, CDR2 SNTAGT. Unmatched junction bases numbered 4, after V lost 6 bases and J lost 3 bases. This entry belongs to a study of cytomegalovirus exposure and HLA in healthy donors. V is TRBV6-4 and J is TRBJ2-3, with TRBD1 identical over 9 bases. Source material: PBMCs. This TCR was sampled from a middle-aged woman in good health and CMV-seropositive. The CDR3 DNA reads TGTGCCAGCAGCCGGACAGGGGAAACAGATACGCAGTATTTT. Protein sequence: CASSRTGETDTQYF.